Included here is one T cell receptor beta chain sequence, with context. The sample comes from a study of cytomegalovirus exposure and HLA in healthy donors. Profiled with immunoSEQ multiplex PCR; TCRdb holds only in-frame clones, not every one. The sample carries 100,000 to 150,000 clones, about 94% recorded once. V was trimmed by 8 bases and J by 0 bases, leaving 17 bases between them. The CDR3 contains 15 residues. Germline CDR1 is SGHRS and CDR2 is YFSETQ. This TCR came from a woman younger than 30 in good health and CMV-seronegative. This chain joins TRBV5-1 and TRBJ1-2, with D possibly being TRBD1 (6 bases). Sequences were obtained from PBMCs. The CDR3 sequence: CASNEGGATNYGYTF. In DNA form, the CDR3 reads TGCGCCAGTAACGAAGGGGGGGCGACTAACTATGGCTACACCTTC.